The 3 T cell receptor beta chains below were found in one sample sequenced in a study of blood T cell repertoires in COVID-19. The protocol was immunoSEQ multiplex PCR, while the TCRdb copy is restricted to in-frame clones and leaves out a portion. The table records some 200,000 clones, 85% to 90% of them present only once. Sequenced input: peripheral blood. These receptors all stem from an older woman with COVID-19, enrolled during active disease.

V gene TRBV5-1 combines with J gene TRBJ2-1; maybe TRBD1 (5 bases). In germline, CDR1 is SGHRS, CDR2 YFSETQ. Deletions cut 5 bases from V and 0 bases from J, with 12 bases between. The CDR3 is 15 amino acids. DNA for the CDR3: TGCGCCAGCAGGGCAGACCAGGGCTCCTACAATGAGCAGTTCTTC. Amino acid sequence: CASRADQGSYNEQFF.

The chain couples TRBV7-9 to TRBJ2-7, with 7 bases lining up with TRBD1. This CDR3 has 14 amino acids. Trimming cost V 1 base and J 2 bases; bases outside gene matches: 2. Germline values: CDR1 SEHNR, CDR2 FQNEAQ (reference sequence). CDR3 loop: CASSLEGQTYEQYF. CDR3 coding DNA: TGTGCCAGCAGCTTAGAGGGACAGACCTACGAGCAGTACTTC.

The chain uses TRBV19 and TRBJ2-3; D unclear. There are 13 residues in the CDR3. The V end was cut by 3 bases, the J end by 4 bases, with 8 bases between. CDR1 is LNHDA and CDR2 is SQIVND in the germline V gene (reference sequence). CDR3 loop: CASSIQTADTQYF. CDR3 sequence (DNA): TGTGCCAGTAGTATCCAAACTGCAGATACGCAGTATTTT.